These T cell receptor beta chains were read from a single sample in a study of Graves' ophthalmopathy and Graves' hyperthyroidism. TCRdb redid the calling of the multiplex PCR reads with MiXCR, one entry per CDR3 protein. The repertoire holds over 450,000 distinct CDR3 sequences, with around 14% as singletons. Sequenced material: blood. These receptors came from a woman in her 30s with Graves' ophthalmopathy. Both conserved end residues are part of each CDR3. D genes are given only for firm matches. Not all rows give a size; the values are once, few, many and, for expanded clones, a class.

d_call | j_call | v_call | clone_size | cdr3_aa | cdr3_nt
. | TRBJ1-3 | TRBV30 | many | CAWSLDSHSSSGNTIYF | TGTGCCTGGAGTTTAGACAGCCACTCTTCCTCTGGAAACACCATATATTTT
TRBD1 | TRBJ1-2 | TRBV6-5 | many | CASSYAGTGTGGYTF | TGTGCCAGCAGTTACGCCGGGACAGGGACGGGGGGCTACACCTTC
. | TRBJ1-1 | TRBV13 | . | CASTRTGPMNTEAFF | TGTGCCAGCACCAGGACCGGGCCGATGAACACTGAAGCTTTCTTT
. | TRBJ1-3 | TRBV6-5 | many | CASSYHSKNGNTIYF | TGTGCCAGCAGTTACCACAGCAAGAACGGAAACACCATATATTTT
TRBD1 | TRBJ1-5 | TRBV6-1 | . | CASSERTGVNQPQHF | TGTGCCAGCAGTGAGAGGACAGGGGTGAATCAGCCCCAGCATTTT
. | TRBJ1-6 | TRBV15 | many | CATSRDGGGRGSPLHF | TGTGCCACCAGCAGAGATGGGGGGGGTAGAGGTTCACCCCTCCACTTT
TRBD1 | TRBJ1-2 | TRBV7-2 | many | CASSLIRTGDYGYTF | TGTGCCAGCAGCTTAATAAGGACAGGGGACTATGGCTACACCTTC
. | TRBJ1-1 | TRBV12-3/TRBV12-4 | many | CASSQTGNTEAFF | TGTGCCAGCAGCCAGACAGGGAACACTGAAGCTTTCTTT
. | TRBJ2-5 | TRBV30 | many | CAWSFGQYQYF | TGTGCCTGGAGTTTTGGACAGTACCAGTACTTC
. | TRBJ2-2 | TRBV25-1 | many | CASSDPRDTGELFF | TGTGCCAGCAGTGACCCTAGGGACACCGGGGAGCTGTTTTTT
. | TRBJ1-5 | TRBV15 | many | CATSSERGANQPQHF | TGTGCCACCAGCAGTGAGAGGGGGGCCAATCAGCCCCAGCATTTT
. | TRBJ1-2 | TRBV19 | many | CVSRSSGSYYGYTF | TGTGTCAGTCGTAGCTCAGGGTCGTACTATGGCTACACCTTC
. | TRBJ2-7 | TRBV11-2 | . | CASSLGGGSWYEQYF | TGTGCCAGCAGCCTAGGTGGGGGTAGTTGGTACGAGCAGTACTTC
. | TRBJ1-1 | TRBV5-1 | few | CASSLVRGRTEAFF | TGCGCCAGCAGCTTGGTCCGGGGTAGGACTGAAGCTTTCTTT
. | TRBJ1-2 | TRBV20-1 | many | CSARVGTPPNYGYTF | TGCAGTGCTAGAGTAGGGACACCTCCTAACTATGGCTACACCTTC
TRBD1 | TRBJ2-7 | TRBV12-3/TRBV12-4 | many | CASSPRGQGYEQYF | TGTGCCAGCAGTCCCCGGGGACAGGGGTACGAGCAGTACTTC
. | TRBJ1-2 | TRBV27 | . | CASSSGGIYGYTF | TGTGCCAGCAGTTCGGGGGGCATCTATGGCTACACCTTC
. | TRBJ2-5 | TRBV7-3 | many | CASSLDQQETQYF | TGTGCCAGCAGCTTAGACCAGCAAGAGACCCAGTACTTC
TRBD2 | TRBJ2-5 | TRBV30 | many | CAWGELLASQETQYF | TGTGCCTGGGGGGAACTACTAGCGTCCCAAGAGACCCAGTACTTC
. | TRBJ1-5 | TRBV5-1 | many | CASREGFNQPQHF | TGCGCCAGCAGGGAGGGCTTCAATCAGCCCCAGCATTTT
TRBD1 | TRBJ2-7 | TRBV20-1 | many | CSARDLDRANEQYF | TGCAGTGCTAGAGATCTCGACAGGGCGAACGAGCAGTACTTC
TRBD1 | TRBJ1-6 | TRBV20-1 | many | CSAEDRVDSPLHF | TGCAGTGCTGAGGACAGGGTCGATTCACCCCTCCACTTT
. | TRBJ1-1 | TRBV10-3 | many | CAIPPRGGTEAFF | TGTGCCATCCCTCCTCGGGGGGGCACTGAAGCTTTCTTT
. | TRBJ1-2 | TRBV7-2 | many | CASSPQEFYGYTF | TGTGCCAGCAGCCCGCAAGAGTTCTACGGCTACACCTTC
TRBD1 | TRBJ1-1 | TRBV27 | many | CASSPWDSTEAFF | TGTGCCAGCAGTCCCTGGGACAGCACTGAAGCTTTCTTT
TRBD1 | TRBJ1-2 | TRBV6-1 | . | CASSKTGAGGYTF | TGTGCCAGCAGTAAGACAGGGGCAGGGGGCTACACCTTC
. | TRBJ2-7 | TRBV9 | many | CASSVATGTTYEQYF | TGTGCCAGCAGCGTAGCTACAGGGACCACCTACGAGCAGTACTTC
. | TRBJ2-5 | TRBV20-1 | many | CSAGIGKETQYF | TGCAGTGCTGGGATAGGTAAAGAGACCCAGTACTTC
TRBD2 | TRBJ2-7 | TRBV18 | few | CASSPGGVAGFDEQYF | TGTGCCAGCTCCCCCGGAGGAGTAGCGGGATTTGATGAGCAGTACTTC
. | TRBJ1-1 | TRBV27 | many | CASSLRPWQDTEAFF | TGTGCCAGCAGTTTAAGGCCGTGGCAGGATACTGAAGCTTTCTTT
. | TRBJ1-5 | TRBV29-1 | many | CSVAGGGNQPQHF | TGCAGCGTTGCTGGAGGAGGCAATCAGCCCCAGCATTTT
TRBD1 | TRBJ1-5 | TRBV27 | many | CASKRDRGGNQPQHF | TGTGCCAGTAAGCGGGACAGGGGAGGCAATCAGCCCCAGCATTTT
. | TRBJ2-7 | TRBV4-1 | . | CASSQDPRYEQYF | TGCGCCAGCAGCCAAGATCCTCGCTACGAGCAGTACTTC
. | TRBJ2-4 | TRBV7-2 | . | CASSHMITLAKNIQYF | TGCGCCAGCAGCCATATGATTACACTAGCCAAAAACATTCAGTACTTC
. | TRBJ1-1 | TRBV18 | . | CASSPRWRYTEAFF | TGTGCCAGCTCACCACGCTGGAGATACACTGAAGCTTTCTTT
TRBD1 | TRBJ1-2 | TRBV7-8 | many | CASSQERTGPGYGYTF | TGTGCCAGCAGCCAGGAAAGGACAGGGCCAGGCTATGGCTACACCTTC
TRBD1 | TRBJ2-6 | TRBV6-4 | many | CASSPTGGQGARGANVLTF | TGTGCCAGCAGTCCAACAGGGGGTCAGGGGGCGCGAGGGGCCAACGTCCTGACTTTC
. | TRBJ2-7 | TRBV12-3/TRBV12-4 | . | CASSLRVGQTYEQYF | TGTGCCAGCAGTTTAAGGGTAGGGCAAACCTACGAGCAGTACTTC
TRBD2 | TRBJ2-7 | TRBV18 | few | CASSPTSGSFNEQYF | TGTGCCAGCTCCCCCACTAGCGGGAGTTTTAACGAGCAGTACTTC
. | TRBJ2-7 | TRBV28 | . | CASSLRVGVSYEQYF | TGTGCCAGCAGTTTACGTGTGGGGGTTTCCTACGAGCAGTACTTC
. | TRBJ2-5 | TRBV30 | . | CAWSSGGRETQYF | TGTGCCTGGAGTTCTGGGGGCCGGGAGACCCAGTACTTC
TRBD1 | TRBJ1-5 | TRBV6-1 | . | CASTLGQGGYSNQPQHF | TGTGCCAGCACCTTAGGACAGGGAGGATATAGCAATCAGCCCCAGCATTTT
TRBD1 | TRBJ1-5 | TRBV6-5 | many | CASSQDRAQPQHF | TGTGCCAGCAGCCAGGACAGGGCCCAGCCCCAGCATTTT
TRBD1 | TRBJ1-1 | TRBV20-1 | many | CSASGRGHGLTEAFF | TGCAGTGCTAGCGGCAGGGGGCATGGATTGACTGAAGCTTTCTTT
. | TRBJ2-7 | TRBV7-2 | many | CASSLVQGVASYEQYF | TGTGCCAGCAGCTTAGTACAGGGAGTCGCCTCCTACGAGCAGTACTTC
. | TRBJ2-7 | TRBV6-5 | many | CASSYSGPSDEQYF | TGTGCCAGCAGTTACTCGGGCCCCTCGGACGAGCAGTACTTC
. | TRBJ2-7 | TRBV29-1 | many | CSVGRGQRYEQYF | TGCAGCGTTGGGAGGGGACAGCGCTACGAGCAGTACTTC
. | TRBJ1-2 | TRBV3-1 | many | CASSSTAYGYTF | TGTGCCAGCAGCTCGACAGCCTATGGCTACACCTTC
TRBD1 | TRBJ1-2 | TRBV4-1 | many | CASSQEDRQGPNGYTF | TGCGCCAGCAGCCAAGAAGACAGACAGGGGCCAAATGGCTACACCTTC
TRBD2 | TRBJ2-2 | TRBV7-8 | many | CASSSHGLAGGGTGELFF | TGTGCCAGCAGTTCTCACGGTTTAGCGGGAGGGGGGACCGGGGAGCTGTTTTTT
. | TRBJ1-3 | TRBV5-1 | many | CASSPDEAGAIYF | TGCGCCAGCAGCCCGGACGAAGCCGGCGCCATATATTTT
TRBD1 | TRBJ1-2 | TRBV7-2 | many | CASSLGLTGNGYTF | TGTGCCAGCAGCTTAGGGTTGACAGGGAATGGCTACACCTTC